Following are 28 T cell receptor beta chains from one sample sequenced in a study of early T cells in non-severe SARS-CoV-2 infection. In TCRdb, the 5' RACE reads were re-called with MiXCR into one record per CDR3 protein. Among approximately 70,000 distinct CDR3 sequences listed, 9.5% to 15% were seen once. This specimen was whole blood, taken at baseline. Source of these receptors: an adult who was a healthcare worker with PCR-confirmed SARS-CoV-2 infection or an uninfected control (not recorded which).

At least ten counts were recorded for this clonotype. The V call is TRBV6-5, the J call TRBJ2-5; 10 nucleotides line up with TRBD2. CDR1 MNHEY and CDR2 SVGAGI come from the germline V gene. This CDR3 comprises 15 residues. J was trimmed by 1 base and V by 6 bases; bases with no gene match: 5. The chain's CDR3 is CASSPGLAVQETQYF. The CDR3 nucleotides read TGTGCCAGCAGCCCCGGACTAGCGGTCCAAGAGACCCAGTACTTC.

This clonotype was recorded a few times. The V call is TRBV12-3 or TRBV12-4, the J call TRBJ1-2; 7 bases agree with TRBD1. This CDR3 is 18 amino acids long. The V segment lost 5 bases and the J segment 3 bases; nucleotides outside the gene matches: 18. CDR3 sequence reads: CASSRYAGQTRVDYGYTF. For the CDR3, the DNA is TGTGCCAGCAGTCGATACGCGGGACAGACAAGGGTAGACTATGGCTACACCTTC.

This clonotype was seen only a few times. This rearrangement joins TRBV7-6 to TRBJ2-1; D might be TRBD1 (5 bases). Trimming cost V 3 bases and J 3 bases, with 18 bases left between them. Germline V gene data show CDR1 as SGHVS and CDR2 as FNYEAQ. The length of the CDR3 is 17 residues. CDR3 loop: CASSFGSTDKIYNEQFF. The CDR3 bases are TGTGCCAGCAGCTTCGGATCGACAGACAAAATCTACAATGAGCAGTTCTTC. The variable domain in full, completed from reference TRBV7-6 and TRBJ2-1, reads GAGVSQSPRYKVTKRGQDVALRCDPISGHVSLYWYRQALGQGPEFLTYFNYEAQQDKSGLPNDRFSAERPEGSISTLTIQRTEQRDSAMYRCASSFGSTDKIYNEQFFGPGTRLTVL.

The sample holds a few counts of this clonotype. The J gene is TRBJ1-5, the V gene TRBV6-2 or TRBV6-3; 7 bases match TRBD1. The junction had 12 bases not matched to a gene; V was cut back by 4 bases and J by 6 bases. The CDR3 sequence is 16 residues long. Germline assignment: CDR1 MNHEY and CDR2 SVGEGT. Here the CDR3 DNA reads TGTGCCAGCAGTTCCACCCGGGAGGGGGCAGGTCAGCCCCAGCATTTT. This sequence encodes CASSSTREGAGQPQHF.

This clonotype was observed a few times. This chain links TRBV7-9 with TRBJ2-6; no firm D call. Per the germline V gene, CDR1 is SEHNR and CDR2 is FQNEAQ (reference sequence). This CDR3 has 13 amino acids. The V end lost 5 bases, the J end lost 4 bases, and 6 bases lay between the germline ends. The CDR3 DNA sequence: TGTGCCAGCAGCCCATTCGGGGCCAACGTCCTGACTTTC. This sequence encodes CASSPFGANVLTF.

This clonotype was seen repeatedly, ten times or more. This chain joins TRBV2 and TRBJ1-1, with D unclear. The CDR3 has 13 residues. Per germline, CDR1 SNHLY and CDR2 FYNNEI. V lost 4 bases, J lost 1 base, and 7 bases lay in between. This chain's CDR3 is CASSGKGNTEAFF. CDR3 nucleotide sequence: TGTGCCAGCAGTGGTAAGGGGAACACTGAAGCTTTCTTT.

A few counts support this clonotype. The J gene is TRBJ1-5, the V gene TRBV27; no reliable D call. The CDR3 spans 13 residues. From germline, CDR1 is MNHEY and CDR2 SMNVEV (reference sequence). V was shortened by 2 bases and J by 5 bases, with 7 bases between the two germline ends. CDR3 in amino acids: CASSLMWDQPQHF. CDR3 in DNA: TGTGCCAGCAGTTTAATGTGGGATCAGCCCCAGCATTTT.

This clonotype has just a few counts. The chain joins TRBV5-4 to TRBJ2-5; D is unresolved. V lost 10 bases, J lost 5 bases, and 18 bases lay in between. The CDR3 is 13 amino acids. The germline CDR1 and CDR2 sequences are SGHNT and YYREEE (reference sequence). The CDR3 loop reads CAANEEDRETQYF. CDR3 bases: TGTGCCGCGAACGAAGAGGATCGGGAGACCCAGTACTTC.

This clonotype was picked up a small number of times. The chain is built from TRBV11-2 and TRBJ2-1; 9 bases match TRBD2. V trimming: 6 bases; J trimming: 4 bases; junction bases outside the gene matches: 4. This CDR3 has 14 residues. CDR1 is SGHAT, CDR2 FQNNGV, per germline. The CDR3 sequence: CASSISGGYNEQFF. The DNA of the CDR3 is TGTGCCAGCAGTATTAGCGGGGGTTACAATGAGCAGTTCTTC.

In this sample, this clonotype turned up a few times. The chain employs TRBV24-1 and TRBJ2-1; 8 positions match TRBD2. CDR1 is KGHDR, CDR2 SFDVKD, per germline. V trimming: 5 bases; J trimming: 4 bases; junction bases outside the gene matches: 3. The CDR3 has 14 amino acids. The DNA for the CDR3 is TGTGCCACCAGTGCGGTAGCGGGATACAATGAGCAGTTCTTC. It is translated as CATSAVAGYNEQFF.

The chain recombines TRBV9 with TRBJ1-2; no clear D gene. The CDR3 totals 16 residues. The V gene's germline CDR1 is SGDLS and CDR2 YYNGEE. Deletions cut 0 bases from V and 4 bases from J, with 16 bases between. In nucleotides, the CDR3 is TGTGCCAGCAGCGTAGACAGCTTGGCGGCAAGCTATGGCTACACCTTC. Translating it yields CASSVDSLAASYGYTF.

This clonotype was picked up many times. The chain is built from TRBV6-6 and TRBJ1-3, with D tentatively TRBD1 (5 bases). This CDR3 contains 18 residues. Germline V gene data show CDR1 as MNHNY and CDR2 as SVGAGI (reference sequence). The V end was cut by 0 bases, the J end by 3 bases, with 18 bases between. CDR3 residues: CASSYSTGPGASGNTIYF. Written as DNA, the CDR3 is TGTGCCAGCAGTTACTCGACCGGGCCCGGGGCCAGTGGAAACACCATATATTTT.

This clonotype was found a few times. The chain uses TRBV3-1 and TRBJ2-6; unclear D gene. This CDR3 comprises 16 residues. The V gene's germline CDR1 is LGHDT and CDR2 YNNKEL (reference sequence). The V gene lost 0 bases and the J gene lost 4 bases, with 10 bases spanning the gap. CDR3 nucleotide sequence: TGTGCCAGCAGCCAAGATCCTCAATCCGGGGCCAACGTCCTGACTTTC. Protein product: CASSQDPQSGANVLTF.

The chain couples TRBV11-3 to TRBJ1-5; 10 bases agree with TRBD1. V lost 0 bases to trimming and J lost 6 bases; unmatched junction nucleotides: 14. Germline V CDR1 and CDR2: SGHNT, YENEEA. CDR3 length: 19 amino acids. CDR3 region: CASSLDSPGTGVAFQPQHF. The CDR3, as DNA: TGTGCCAGCAGCTTAGATAGTCCCGGGACAGGGGTTGCGTTTCAGCCCCAGCATTTT.

This clonotype was recorded many times. The chain joins TRBV2 to TRBJ2-7, with D tentatively TRBD1 or TRBD2 (5 bases each). CDR3 length: 14 amino acids. Germline CDR1 SNHLY, CDR2 FYNNEI. Between the trimmed V and J ends, which lost 6 bases and 5 bases, there was a span of 17 bases. The CDR3 sequence is CASRGETFPNEQYF. The CDR3 coding sequence is TGTGCCAGCAGGGGGGAGACCTTCCCCAACGAGCAGTACTTC.

This clonotype was observed a few times. This chain joins TRBV11-2 and TRBJ2-7; weak D call: TRBD2 (5 bases). CDR1 and CDR2 (germline): SGHAT, FQNNGV. The CDR3 is made up of 13 amino acids. Trimming shortened V by 8 bases and J by 2 bases, and 13 bases separated the two germline ends. This CDR3 is CASCRGFAYEQYF. CDR3 DNA sequence: TGTGCCAGCTGCCGGGGATTCGCCTACGAGCAGTACTTC.

This clonotype came up many times. The rearrangement joins TRBV7-9 to TRBJ2-1; a weak D match, TRBD1 (5 bases). V shed 2 bases and J shed 8 bases, with 13 bases lying between them. Germline CDR1 SEHNR, CDR2 FQNEAQ (reference sequence). The CDR3 spans 14 residues. The CDR3 protein is CASSLSGRADEQFF. CDR3 coding DNA: TGTGCCAGCAGCTTATCGGGCAGGGCCGATGAGCAGTTCTTC.

The chain has TRBV21-1 and TRBJ2-1; TRBD1, the table's D call, was not compared with the DNA. TRBV21-1 corresponds to a pseudogene. The CDR3 is 15 amino acids. The CDR3 DNA follows: TGTGCCAGCGGCGTGCGGGGGGACCCCTACAATGAGCAGTTCTTC. The encoded protein is CASGVRGDPYNEQFF.

The gene calls are TRBV5-1 and TRBJ1-5, with D perhaps matching TRBD1 (5 bases). CDR3 size: 13 residues. V lost 2 bases and J lost 3, with 6 bases in between. Germline CDR1 SGHRS, CDR2 YFSETQ. CDR3 in amino acids: CASSLGVNQPQHF. CDR3 DNA: TGCGCCAGCAGCTTAGGGGTCAATCAGCCCCAGCATTTT.

This clonotype turned up a few times. The rearrangement links TRBV6-1 to TRBJ2-3; no clear D gene. The CDR3 is made up of 12 amino acids. From germline, CDR1 is MNHNS and CDR2 SASEGT. V lost 4 bases and J lost 2, with 4 bases in between. CDR3 protein: CASSVHTDTQYF. The CDR3 DNA sequence: TGTGCCAGCAGTGTACACACAGATACGCAGTATTTT.

This clonotype was counted only a few times. The chain has TRBV12-3 or TRBV12-4 and TRBJ2-1; 10 bases are a match to TRBD1. Unmatched junction bases numbered 11, after V lost 6 bases and J lost 6 bases. This CDR3 contains 16 residues. CDR3: CASSRSGQGIRNEQFF. CDR3 nucleotides: TGTGCCAGCAGCCGCTCGGGACAGGGGATCCGCAATGAGCAGTTCTTC.

The rearrangement uses TRBV10-3 and TRBJ2-7; the D gene could be TRBD1 or TRBD2 (6 bases each). Germline V gives CDR1 ENHRY, CDR2 SYGVKD. V dropped 10 bases and J dropped 4 bases, with 20 bases sitting between them. CDR3 length: 14 amino acids. This CDR3 is CASGNTGTIYEQYF. Written as DNA, the CDR3 is TGTGCCAGCGGGAATACCGGGACAATTTACGAGCAGTACTTC.

This clonotype was observed many times. The chain joins TRBV6-6 to TRBJ2-1; 9 nucleotides line up with TRBD1. The CDR3 runs to 15 residues. From germline, CDR1 is MNHNY and CDR2 SVGAGI (reference sequence). The junction had 11 bases not matched to a gene; V was cut back by 4 bases and J by 10 bases. The CDR3 nucleotides are TGTGCCAGCAGTTCTACGGGACAGGGTTCGGTCGAGCAGTTCTTC. Protein: CASSSTGQGSVEQFF.

Judged by abundance, this clonotype is medium-sized. An end of the junction differs from the germline gene, which may be a read error. The V call is TRBV11-2, the J call TRBJ1-1, with a weak D call TRBD1 (5 bases). CDR1 SGHAT and CDR2 FQNNGV come from the germline V gene. This CDR3 region has 13 residues. CDR3 loop: CASSLGRNTEAFF. CDR3 coding DNA: TGCGCCAGCAGCTTGGGACGGAACACTGAAGCTTTCTTT. Complete variable domain (other parts from reference TRBV11-2 and TRBJ1-1): EAGVAQSPRYKIIEKRQSVAFWCNPISGHATLYWYQQILGQGPKLLIQFQNNGVVDDSQLPKDRFSAERLKGVDSTLKIQPAKLEDSAVYLCASSLGRNTEAFFGQGTRLTVV.

This clonotype was detected a few times. The genes are TRBV20-1 and TRBJ1-1; 7 bases map to TRBD1. Germline V lookup: CDR1 DFQATT, CDR2 SNEGSKA (reference sequence). The CDR3 runs to 16 residues. Losses at the gene ends were 3 bases for V and 3 bases for J; bases not matched to a gene: 13. This chain's CDR3 is CSASSEEGATDTEAFF. The DNA for the CDR3 is TGCAGTGCTAGTTCTGAGGAGGGGGCGACTGACACTGAAGCTTTCTTT.

This clonotype was counted many times. The chain joins TRBV7-2 to TRBJ1-5; D may be TRBD1 (5 bases). V dropped 3 bases and J dropped 4 bases, with 7 bases sitting between them. Germline CDR1 SGHTA, CDR2 FQGNSA. This CDR3 contains 13 residues. CDR3 amino acids: CASSFSGNQPQHF. CDR3 sequence (DNA): TGTGCCAGCAGCTTTTCAGGGAATCAGCCCCAGCATTTT.

This clonotype showed up many times. CDR3 bases: TGTGCCAGCAGTCGGGCCGCTAGCGTTGAAGAGCAGTTCTTC. This translates into CASSRAASVEEQFF. This chain connects TRBV6-6 to TRBJ2-1; D is possibly TRBD2 (6 bases). Germline V gives CDR1 MNHNY, CDR2 SVGAGI (reference sequence). V shed 5 bases and J shed 10 bases, with 18 bases lying between them. This CDR3 spans 14 amino acids.

This rearrangement joins TRBV29-1 to TRBJ2-3; TRBD1 or TRBD2 may be the D gene (6 bases each). Germline V gene sequence: CDR1 SQVTM, CDR2 ANQGSEA. The CDR3 contains 14 residues. Deletions cut 6 bases from V and 3 bases from J, with 16 bases between. The CDR3 loop reads CSVSEGGQTDTQYF. The CDR3 region has the DNA TGCAGCGTCTCCGAGGGGGGCCAGACAGATACGCAGTATTTT.